This entry lists 16 T cell receptor beta chains sequenced from one sample in a study of identical twins. A single record per CDR3 protein comes from TCRdb applying MiXCR to the 5' RACE reads. The sample comprises more than 1.5 million distinct CDR3 sequences, 25% to 35% of which are singletons, and approximately 0.29% rests with the top ten. The sequencing sample was made of cord blood. These receptors all come from a newborn girl in good health.

This chain connects TRBV5-8 to TRBJ1-2, with 7 bases aligning to TRBD1. The germline V gene has CDR1 SGHTS and CDR2 YDEGEE. The CDR3 spans 16 residues. V gave up 1 base and J gave up 3 bases; unmatched junction bases: 9. The CDR3 region is CASSLRFRQGDYGYTF. Written as DNA, the CDR3 is TGTGCCAGCAGCTTGAGGTTTCGCCAGGGGGACTATGGCTACACCTTC.

This clonotype was recorded a few times. The chain is built from TRBV2 and TRBJ2-1, with 12 bases matching TRBD2. V lost 6 bases to trimming and J lost 6 bases; unmatched junction nucleotides: 6. CDR3 length equals 15 residues. Germline V gene data show CDR1 as SNHLY and CDR2 as FYNNEI. CDR3 residues: CASRPSGRAPNEQFF. In DNA, the CDR3 is TGTGCCAGCAGGCCTAGCGGGAGGGCTCCCAATGAGCAGTTCTTC.

A word on this clonotype: A much bigger clone sits one base away, suggesting this may be a read error. The chain recombines TRBV16 with TRBJ2-5, with unresolved D. The J call may be mistaken, given a closer DNA end match to TRBJ2-1. The CDR3 runs to 13 residues. Looked up from germline, CDR1 is KGHSY and CDR2 is FQNENV. The CDR3 region is CASSQRSGETQFF. As DNA, the CDR3 is TGTGCCAGCAGCCAACGGTCCGGAGAGACCCAGTTCTTC.

This rearrangement joins TRBV6-5 to TRBJ2-1; 10 bases fit TRBD2. The CDR3 totals 12 residues. V was pared by 4 bases and J by 14 bases, with 5 bases of the junction left unmatched. Germline loops: CDR1 MNHEY, CDR2 SVGAGI. Here the CDR3 DNA reads TGTGCCAGCAGTTGGGGGACTAGCGAGGAGTTCTTC. It is translated as CASSWGTSEEFF.

CDR3 coding DNA: TGTGCCAGCAGTTATGAGGCGGATAATGAAAAACTGTTTTTT. Translated: CASSYEADNEKLFF. The rearrangement uses TRBV6-5 and TRBJ1-4; D unresolved. This CDR3 spans 14 amino acids. Trimming shortened V by 3 bases and J by 4 bases, and 9 bases separated the two germline ends. Germline V gives CDR1 MNHEY, CDR2 SVGAGI.

This clonotype was recorded many times. The J gene is TRBJ2-4, the V gene TRBV19; D is perhaps TRBD1 (6 bases). CDR1 is LNHDA and CDR2 is SQIVND in the germline V gene (reference sequence). The CDR3 covers 15 residues. Trimming took 5 bases from V and 3 from J, leaving 14 bases between them. The CDR3 protein is CASSVSDRHKNIQYF. In DNA, the CDR3 is TGTGCCAGTAGTGTTTCGGACAGACACAAAAACATTCAGTACTTC.

This rearrangement joins TRBV6-2 or TRBV6-3 to TRBJ1-5; D is possibly TRBD1 (6 bases). CDR1 and CDR2 (germline): MNHEY, SVGEGT. The V end was cut by 7 bases, the J end by 5 bases, with 15 bases between. The CDR3 is made up of 14 amino acids. The DNA for the CDR3 is TGTGCCAGCAACAAAGACAGGCCCCATCAGCCCCAGCATTTT. Amino acids: CASNKDRPHQPQHF.

The chain joins TRBV7-2 to TRBJ2-1; 10 bases match TRBD2. V gave up 5 bases and J gave up 9 bases; unmatched junction bases: 4. CDR3 size: 13 residues. Germline values: CDR1 SGHTA, CDR2 FQGNSA. The CDR3 reads CASSASGRTEQFF. The CDR3 region has the DNA TGTGCCAGCAGCGCTAGCGGGAGAACTGAGCAGTTCTTC.

The table lists this clonotype with a few counts. The V gene is TRBV12-3 or TRBV12-4, the J gene TRBJ2-1; 15 bases match TRBD2. V gave up 7 bases and J gave up 1 base; unmatched junction bases: 14. The CDR3 consists of 20 residues. The CDR3 protein is CASTPGRTSGGAGSYNEQFF. CDR3 sequence (DNA): TGTGCCAGCACCCCCGGAAGGACTAGCGGGGGGGCTGGGTCCTACAATGAGCAGTTCTTC.

This clonotype was picked up many times. The rearrangement uses TRBV6-5 and TRBJ1-4; D perhaps matches TRBD1 (5 bases). CDR1 MNHEY and CDR2 SVGAGI come from the germline V gene. V gave up 2 bases and J gave up 5 bases, with 9 bases separating them. This CDR3 comprises 14 residues. CDR3 sequence (DNA): TGTGCCAGCAGTTACGGGCAGGGAAATGAAAAACTGTTTTTT. It encodes CASSYGQGNEKLFF.

V gene TRBV7-9 combines with J gene TRBJ1-1; a weak D match, TRBD1 (6 bases). Germline CDR1 is SEHNR and CDR2 is FQNEAQ (reference sequence). The CDR3 is made up of 15 amino acids. Trimming removed 4 bases at V and 4 bases at J, with 16 bases between. The CDR3 bases are TGTGCCAGCAGCTCGTCGGGAACAGGGTCCACTGAAGCTTTCTTT. Translation: CASSSSGTGSTEAFF.

The genes are TRBV5-1 and TRBJ2-3; D is ambiguous. The CDR3 is 14 amino acids. Germline V gene lookup returns CDR1 SGHRS and CDR2 YFSETQ. The germline V and J ends were trimmed by 5 bases and 0 bases, with 10 bases remaining between them. This CDR3 reads CASRPLGSTDTQYF. CDR3 coding DNA: TGCGCCAGCAGGCCTCTAGGTAGCACAGATACGCAGTATTTT.

Only a few counts were recorded for this clonotype. The chain links TRBV10-3 to TRBJ1-1; D is unclear. Trimming left V 2 bases short and J 0 bases short, with 7 bases between. Germline assignment: CDR1 ENHRY and CDR2 SYGVKD. The CDR3 totals 14 residues. DNA for the CDR3: TGTGCCATCAGTGAGCCCGGCATGAACACTGAAGCTTTCTTT. Protein: CAISEPGMNTEAFF.

There are a few counts of this clonotype. This chain connects TRBV20-1 to TRBJ1-6; D possibly corresponds to TRBD1 (5 bases). Germline lookup yields CDR1 DFQATT and CDR2 SNEGSKA (reference sequence). The CDR3 is 18 amino acids. V lost 5 bases and J lost 0, with 20 bases in between. CDR3: CSAYLRAGSSSYNSPLHF. The CDR3 DNA reads TGCAGTGCTTACCTCCGGGCAGGGTCTAGCTCCTATAATTCACCCCTCCACTTT.

This chain uses TRBV12-5 with TRBJ1-2; TRBD1 might be the D (6 bases). The length of the CDR3 is 12 residues. Trimming shortened V by 4 bases and J by 6 bases, and 9 bases separated the two germline ends. The germline CDR1 and CDR2 sequences are LGHNT and FRNRAP. Here the CDR3 reads CASGWGANGYTF. CDR3 DNA: TGTGCTAGTGGTTGGGGGGCGAATGGCTACACCTTC.

The V gene is TRBV25-1, the J gene TRBJ2-1; 8 bases are a match to TRBD2. Unmatched junction bases numbered 4, after V lost 5 bases and J lost 7 bases. The CDR3 consists of 13 residues. Germline V gene lookup returns CDR1 MGHDK and CDR2 SYGVNS. The DNA for the CDR3 is TGTGCCAGCAGTAGCGGGGGCCTAAATGAGCAGTTCTTC. This gives the protein CASSSGGLNEQFF.